This TCR beta chain was retrieved from a study of CD8+CD57+ T cells in acquired aplastic anemia. Whole-study context: When averaged, DNA from sorted CD4+ and CD8+ cells came to around 3.1 ug.

The template for TCR beta VDJ and CDR3 sequence profiling was genomic DNA. TCRdb processed the reads anew with MiXCR; each CDR3 protein has one entry. Among about 160,000 distinct CDR3 sequences listed, 71% were seen once. This clonotype showed up just once. Its antigen is as yet unknown. Germline V gives CDR1 DFQATT, CDR2 SNEGSKA (reference sequence). Trimming cost V 3 bases and J 5 bases; bases outside gene matches: 11. This CDR3 has 15 residues. Patients who underwent sequencing had shown CD8+CD57+ cell expansion by flow cytometry. None of the patients had been given any therapy when their blood was sampled. Findings and limits, study-wide: Twenty-nine was the count of CD8+ CDR3 sequences that patients shared with controls.

J is TRBJ2-5 and V is TRBV20-1; 8 bases are a match to TRBD2. Sequencing was done on a sample of sorted CD4+, CD8+, or CD8+CD57+ T cells (not recorded which) from PBMCs. The sequence derives from a human donor with aplastic anemia. CDR3 region: CSASEGLGVMETQYF. The CDR3 DNA sequence: TGCAGTGCTAGTGAGGGACTAGGGGTTATGGAGACCCAGTACTTC.